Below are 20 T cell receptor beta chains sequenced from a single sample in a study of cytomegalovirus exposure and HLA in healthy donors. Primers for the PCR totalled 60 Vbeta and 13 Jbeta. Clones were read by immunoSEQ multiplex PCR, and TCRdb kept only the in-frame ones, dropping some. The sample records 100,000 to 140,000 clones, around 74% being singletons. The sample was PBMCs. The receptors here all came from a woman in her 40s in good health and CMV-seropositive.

CDR3 loop: CASAERGVATQYF. CDR3 DNA: TGTGCCAGCGCTGAGCGGGGGGTGGCGACCCAGTACTTC. This chain connects TRBV2 to TRBJ2-5; 9 positions match TRBD2. V dropped 8 bases and J dropped 7; count of bases not matched to a gene: 8. The germline V gene encodes CDR1 SNHLY and CDR2 FYNNEI. The CDR3 runs 13 residues.

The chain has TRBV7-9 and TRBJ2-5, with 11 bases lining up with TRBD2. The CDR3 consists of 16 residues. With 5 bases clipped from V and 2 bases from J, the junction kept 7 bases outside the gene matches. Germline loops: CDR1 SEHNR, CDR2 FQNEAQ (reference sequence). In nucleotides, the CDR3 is TGTGCCAGCAGCCCGAGACTAGCGGGAAATCAAGAGACCCAGTACTTC. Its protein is CASSPRLAGNQETQYF.

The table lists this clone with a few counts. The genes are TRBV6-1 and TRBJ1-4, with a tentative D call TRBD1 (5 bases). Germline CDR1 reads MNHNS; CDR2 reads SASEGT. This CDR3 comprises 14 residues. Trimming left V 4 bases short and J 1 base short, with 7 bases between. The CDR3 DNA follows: TGTGCCAGCAGTGTTACAGGAACTAATGAAAAACTGTTTTTT. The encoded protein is CASSVTGTNEKLFF.

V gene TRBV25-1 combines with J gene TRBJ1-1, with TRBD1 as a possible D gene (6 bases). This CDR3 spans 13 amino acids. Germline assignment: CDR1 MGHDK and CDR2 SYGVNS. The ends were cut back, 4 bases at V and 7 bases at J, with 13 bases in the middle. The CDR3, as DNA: TGTGCCAGCAGTGGAACAGGGCCGGGTGAAGCTTTCTTT. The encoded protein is CASSGTGPGEAFF. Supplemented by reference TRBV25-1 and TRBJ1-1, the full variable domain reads EADIYQTPRYLVIGTGKKITLECSQTMGHDKMYWYQQDPGMELHLIHYSYGVNSTEKGDLSSESTVSRIRTEHFPLTLESARPSHTSQYLCASSGTGPGEAFFGQGTRLTVV.

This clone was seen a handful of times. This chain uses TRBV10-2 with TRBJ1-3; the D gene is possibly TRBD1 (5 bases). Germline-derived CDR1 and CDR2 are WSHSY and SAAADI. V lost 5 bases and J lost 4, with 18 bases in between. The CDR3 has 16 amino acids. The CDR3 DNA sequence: TGCGCCAGCAGTTTTGACAGCCCGAGTGCAGGAAACACCATATATTTT. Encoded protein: CASSFDSPSAGNTIYF.

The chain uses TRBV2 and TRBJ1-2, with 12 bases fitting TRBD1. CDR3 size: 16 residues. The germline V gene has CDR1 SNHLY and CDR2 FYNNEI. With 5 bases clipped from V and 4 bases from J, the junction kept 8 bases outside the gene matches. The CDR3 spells CASSFPGTGGLYGYTF. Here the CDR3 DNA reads TGTGCCAGCAGTTTTCCCGGGACAGGGGGCCTCTATGGCTACACCTTC.

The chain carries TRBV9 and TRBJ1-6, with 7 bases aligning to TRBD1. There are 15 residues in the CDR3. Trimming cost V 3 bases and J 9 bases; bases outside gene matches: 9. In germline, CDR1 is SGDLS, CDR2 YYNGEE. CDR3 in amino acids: CASSALTGRCSPLHF. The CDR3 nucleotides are TGTGCCAGCAGCGCCTTGACAGGGAGGTGTTCACCCCTCCACTTT.

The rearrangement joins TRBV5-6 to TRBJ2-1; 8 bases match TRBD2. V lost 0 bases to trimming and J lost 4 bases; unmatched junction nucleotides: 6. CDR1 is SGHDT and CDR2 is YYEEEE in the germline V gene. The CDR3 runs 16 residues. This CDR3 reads CASSLAQRGYYNEQFF. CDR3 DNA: TGTGCCAGCAGCTTGGCCCAGCGGGGGTATTACAATGAGCAGTTCTTC.

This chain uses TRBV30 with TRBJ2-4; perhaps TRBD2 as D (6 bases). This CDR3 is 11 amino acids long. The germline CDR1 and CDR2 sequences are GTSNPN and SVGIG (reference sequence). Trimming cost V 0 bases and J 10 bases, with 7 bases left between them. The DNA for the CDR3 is TGTGCCTGGAGTGTTGGGGGGATTCAGTACTTC. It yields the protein CAWSVGGIQYF.

The CDR3 loop is CASSPGTTGTYNEQFF. CDR3 DNA sequence: TGCGCCAGCAGCCCCGGGACTACCGGAACCTACAATGAGCAGTTCTTC. This chain connects TRBV5-1 to TRBJ2-1; 7 nucleotides agree with TRBD2. CDR1 is SGHRS, CDR2 YFSETQ, per germline. V was clipped by 4 bases and J by 2 bases; unmatched bases: 9. The CDR3 contains 16 residues.

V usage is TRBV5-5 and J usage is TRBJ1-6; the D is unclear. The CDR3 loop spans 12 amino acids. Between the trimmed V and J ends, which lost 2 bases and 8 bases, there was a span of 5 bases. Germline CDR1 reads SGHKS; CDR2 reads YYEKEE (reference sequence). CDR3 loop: CASSFNYSPLHF. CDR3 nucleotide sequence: TGTGCCAGCAGCTTTAACTATTCACCCCTCCACTTT.

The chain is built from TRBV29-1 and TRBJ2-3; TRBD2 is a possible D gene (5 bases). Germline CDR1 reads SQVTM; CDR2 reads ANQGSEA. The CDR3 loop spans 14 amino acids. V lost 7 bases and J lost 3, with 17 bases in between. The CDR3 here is CSATDWIGTDTQYF. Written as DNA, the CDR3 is TGCAGCGCAACGGACTGGATAGGTACAGATACGCAGTATTTT.

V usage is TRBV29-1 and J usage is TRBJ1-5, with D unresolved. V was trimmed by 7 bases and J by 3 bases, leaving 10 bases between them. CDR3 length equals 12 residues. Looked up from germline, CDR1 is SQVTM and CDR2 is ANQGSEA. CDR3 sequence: CSARDYNQPQHF. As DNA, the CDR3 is TGCAGCGCCCGGGATTACAATCAGCCCCAGCATTTT.

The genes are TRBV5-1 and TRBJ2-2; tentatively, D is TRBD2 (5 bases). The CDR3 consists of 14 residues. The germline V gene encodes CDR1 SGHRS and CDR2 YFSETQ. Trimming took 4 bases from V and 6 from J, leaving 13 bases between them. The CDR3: CASSLDGISGELFF. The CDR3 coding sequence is TGCGCCAGCAGCCTGGACGGGATCTCCGGGGAGCTGTTTTTT.

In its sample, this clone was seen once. The CDR3 loop reads CASSPPWGRLAETQYF. In DNA, the CDR3 is TGTGCCAGCTCACCACCGTGGGGGCGACTAGCAGAGACCCAGTACTTC. The chain joins TRBV18 to TRBJ2-5; weak D call: TRBD2 (7 bases). The CDR3 is 16 amino acids. V lost 0 bases to trimming and J lost 4 bases, with 15 bases between them. CDR1 and CDR2 from the germline V gene are KGHSH and LQKENI.

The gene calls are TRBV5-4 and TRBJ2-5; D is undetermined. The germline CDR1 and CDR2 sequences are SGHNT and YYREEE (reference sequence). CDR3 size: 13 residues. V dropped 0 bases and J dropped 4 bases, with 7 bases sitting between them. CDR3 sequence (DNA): TGTGCCAGCAGCTTGGAGAGAGGAGAGACCCAGTACTTC. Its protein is CASSLERGETQYF.

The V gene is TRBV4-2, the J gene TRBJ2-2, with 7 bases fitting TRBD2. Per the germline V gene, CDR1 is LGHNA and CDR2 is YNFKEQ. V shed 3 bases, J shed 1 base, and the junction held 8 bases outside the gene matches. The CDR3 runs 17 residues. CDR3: CASSQRRGRENTGELFF. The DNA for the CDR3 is TGTGCCAGCAGCCAGAGGCGGGGGAGGGAGAACACCGGGGAGCTGTTTTTT.

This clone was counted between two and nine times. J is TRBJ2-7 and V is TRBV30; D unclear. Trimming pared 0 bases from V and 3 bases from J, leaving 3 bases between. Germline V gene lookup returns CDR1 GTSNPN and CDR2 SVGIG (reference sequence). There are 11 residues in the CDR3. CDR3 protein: CAWSVLYEQYF. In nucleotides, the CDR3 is TGTGCCTGGAGTGTACTCTACGAGCAGTACTTC.

For the CDR3, the DNA is TGTGCCAGCAGCCCACAGGGACAGGGAGGAGAAAAACTGTTTTTT. Its translation is CASSPQGQGGEKLFF. The chain recombines TRBV9 with TRBJ1-4; TRBD1 matches 9 bases. The CDR3 is 15 residues long. In germline, CDR1 is SGDLS, CDR2 YYNGEE. V was pared by 4 bases and J by 8 bases, with 9 bases of the junction left unmatched.

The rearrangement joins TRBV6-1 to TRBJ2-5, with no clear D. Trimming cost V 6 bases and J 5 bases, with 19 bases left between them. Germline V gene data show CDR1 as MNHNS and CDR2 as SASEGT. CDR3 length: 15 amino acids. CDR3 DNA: TGTGCCAGCAGCCCCCTAGGAATCAGCGACGAGACCCAGTACTTC. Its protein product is CASSPLGISDETQYF.